The 27 T cell receptor beta chains below all came from one sample that was sequenced in a study of blood T cell repertoires in COVID-19 (dated by TCRdb to 2018 to 2021). Library preparation used the immunoSEQ multiplex PCR assay. The immuneACCESS repertoire file appears here via TCRdb, limited to in-frame rearrangements. These files lack a portion of the clones; in checked studies, under half of the deficit traces to unresolved V genes, and the cause of the others is not known. This sample gives about 76,000 clones in total; under 95% of them show up just once. Roughly 1.5% of the sample goes to the ten largest clones. Sequencing was performed on peripheral blood. These receptors were obtained from a man between 45 and 60 years old with acute or convalescent COVID-19.

The chain combines TRBV6-6 with TRBJ2-7; the match to TRBD1 covers 9 bases. There are 16 residues in the CDR3. Germline values: CDR1 MNHNY, CDR2 SVGAGI (reference sequence). After removal of 6 bases from V and 6 bases from J, the junction contained 15 bases not matched to a gene. The CDR3 reads CASRSLTGTGIFEQYF. For the CDR3, the DNA is TGTGCCAGCAGATCCCTTACCGGGACAGGGATTTTCGAGCAGTACTTC.

The CDR3 protein is CASSSRASGRGTYNEQFF. In nucleotides, the CDR3 is TGCGCCAGCAGCTCAAGGGCTAGCGGGAGGGGGACCTACAATGAGCAGTTCTTC. The chain couples TRBV4-1 to TRBJ2-1; 12 bases align to TRBD2. The CDR3 extends over 18 amino acids. V dropped 5 bases and J dropped 2; count of bases not matched to a gene: 10. CDR1 is MGHRA, CDR2 YSYEKL, per germline.

The gene calls are TRBV5-1 and TRBJ2-1; 10 nucleotides line up with TRBD2. Germline V CDR1 and CDR2: SGHRS, YFSETQ. The CDR3 is made up of 14 amino acids. V gave up 3 bases and J gave up 7 bases; unmatched junction bases: 4. CDR3 sequence (DNA): TGCGCCAGCAGCTCCGCTAGCGGGAGAAATGAGCAGTTCTTC. It yields the protein CASSSASGRNEQFF.

In nucleotides, the CDR3 is TGTGCCAGCAGCCAAGGACAGGGTGGCTACGAGCAGTACTTC. Its protein product is CASSQGQGGYEQYF. The V and J genes are TRBV11-2 and TRBJ2-7; the match to TRBD1 covers 8 bases. The V segment lost 5 bases and the J segment 3 bases; nucleotides outside the gene matches: 6. Germline V gene sequence: CDR1 SGHAT, CDR2 FQNNGV. The CDR3 has 14 amino acids.

The chain uses TRBV27 and TRBJ1-4; 8 nucleotides match TRBD1. V was pared by 6 bases and J by 8 bases, with 8 bases of the junction left unmatched. The germline V gene encodes CDR1 MNHEY and CDR2 SMNVEV (reference sequence). CDR3 size: 14 residues. The DNA for the CDR3 is TGTGCCAGCAGACCGATGACAGGGGTAGAAAAACTGTTTTTT. Residues: CASRPMTGVEKLFF.

This clone was recorded once. V is TRBV19 and J is TRBJ1-2, with a tentative D call TRBD1 (5 bases). Per germline, CDR1 LNHDA and CDR2 SQIVND (reference sequence). Trimming shortened V by 2 bases and J by 3 bases, and 7 bases separated the two germline ends. The length of the CDR3 is 13 residues. CDR3 nucleotide sequence: TGTGCCAGTAGTATACAGGGTGACTATGGCTACACCTTC. Its protein is CASSIQGDYGYTF.

The chain joins TRBV19 to TRBJ1-2; 9 nucleotides line up with TRBD1. The junction had 12 bases not matched to a gene; V was cut back by 5 bases and J by 8 bases. Germline assignment: CDR1 LNHDA and CDR2 SQIVND (reference sequence). The CDR3 contains 15 residues. The CDR3 reads CASSLYRGRRVGYTF. As DNA, the CDR3 is TGTGCCAGTAGTCTGTACAGGGGGCGCCGTGTCGGCTACACCTTC. Using reference TRBV19 and TRBJ1-2 for the parts outside the CDR3, the full variable domain is DGGITQSPKYLFRKEGQNVTLSCEQNLNHDAMYWYRQDPGQGLRLIYYSQIVNDFQKGDIAEGYSVSREKKESFPLTVTSAQKNPTAFYLCASSLYRGRRVGYTFGSGTRLTVV.

The V call is TRBV5-1, the J call TRBJ2-3; 11 positions agree with TRBD1. CDR3 length: 16 amino acids. Looked up from germline, CDR1 is SGHRS and CDR2 is YFSETQ. Unmatched junction bases numbered 9, after V lost 3 bases and J lost 6 bases. The CDR3 DNA follows: TGCGCCAGCAGCTCACGAGGAGGGGACAGGGGGGATACGCAGTATTTT. Protein sequence: CASSSRGGDRGDTQYF.

The V call is TRBV28, the J call TRBJ1-4, with D perhaps matching TRBD1 (5 bases). The CDR3 runs 14 residues. The V and J ends lost 5 bases and 2 bases respectively, with 9 bases between them. Germline assignment: CDR1 MDHEN and CDR2 SYDVKM. The DNA of the CDR3 is TGTGCCAGCAGTGCCGGGGGGACTAATGAAAAACTGTTTTTT. It specifies CASSAGGTNEKLFF. Complete variable domain (other parts from reference TRBV28 and TRBJ1-4): DVKVTQSSRYLVKRTGEKVFLECVQDMDHENMFWYRQDPGLGLRLIYFSYDVKMKEKGDIPEGYSVSREKKERFSLILESASTNQTSMYLCASSAGGTNEKLFFGSGTQLSVL.

Of note for this clone: The sample carries other DNA sequences with the same CDR3. The chain combines TRBV9 with TRBJ1-2; D not certain. V lost 0 bases to trimming and J lost 0 bases, with 6 bases between them. Germline values: CDR1 SGDLS, CDR2 YYNGEE. This CDR3 is built from 14 residues. The CDR3 DNA follows: TGTGCCAGCAGCGTAGCAGATACTAACTATGGCTACACCTTC. It codes for CASSVADTNYGYTF. The full variable domain, completed using reference TRBV9 and TRBJ1-2, is DSGVTQTPKHLITATGQRVTLRCSPRSGDLSVYWYQQSLDQGLQFLIQYYNGEERAKGNILERFSAQQFPDLHSELNLSSLELGDSALYFCASSVADTNYGYTFGSGTRLTVV.

The J gene is TRBJ2-3, the V gene TRBV30, with 7 bases fitting TRBD2. The CDR3 has 15 amino acids. Germline values: CDR1 GTSNPN, CDR2 SVGIG (reference sequence). The V gene end was trimmed by 1 base and the J gene end by 0 bases; junction bases not matched to a gene: 4. In nucleotides, the CDR3 is TGTGCCTGGAGTGGACTGGGGGGGAGCACAGATACGCAGTATTTT. Translated: CAWSGLGGSTDTQYF.

This rearrangement joins TRBV27 to TRBJ1-2, with D possibly TRBD1 on 5 matching bases. The CDR3 sequence is 14 residues long. Trimming took 5 bases from V and 2 from J, leaving 12 bases between them. Germline V gene lookup returns CDR1 MNHEY and CDR2 SMNVEV (reference sequence). CDR3 region: CASSPLQANYGYTF. CDR3 DNA sequence: TGTGCCAGCAGTCCGTTACAGGCGAACTATGGCTACACCTTC.

The rearrangement links TRBV4-1 to TRBJ1-5; D not certain. CDR3 length equals 16 residues. V was clipped by 1 base and J by 0 bases, with 10 bases between them. In germline, CDR1 is MGHRA, CDR2 YSYEKL. The CDR3 loop is CASSQVVRLSNQPQHF. DNA of the CDR3: TGCGCCAGCAGCCAAGTGGTCAGACTTAGCAATCAGCCCCAGCATTTT.

This rearrangement joins TRBV7-2 to TRBJ2-3, with 8 bases identical to TRBD2. The V gene's germline CDR1 is SGHTA and CDR2 FQGNSA. Unmatched junction bases numbered 11, after V lost 6 bases and J lost 0 bases. CDR3 length equals 17 residues. The CDR3, as DNA: TGTGCCAGCAGTCTGGGTAGCGGGATAACTAGCACAGATACGCAGTATTTT. It translates to CASSLGSGITSTDTQYF.

This sequence joins TRBV3-1 (or the pseudogene TRBV3-2) and TRBJ2-1, with TRBD2 matching 16 bases. CDR1 is LGHDT, CDR2 YNNKEL, per germline (reference sequence). The CDR3 runs to 16 residues. J was trimmed by 9 bases and V by 5 bases; bases with no gene match: 7. This chain's CDR3 is CASSYQGTSGGGEQFF. CDR3 DNA sequence: TGTGCCAGCAGCTACCAAGGGACTAGCGGGGGGGGTGAGCAGTTCTTC.

The rearrangement joins TRBV5-6 to TRBJ2-4; D unclear. Per the germline V gene, CDR1 is SGHDT and CDR2 is YYEEEE. The CDR3 loop spans 13 amino acids. With 3 bases removed from V and 5 bases from J, the gap between germline ends came to 9 bases. CDR3 nucleotides: TGTGCCAGCAGCTCGGGTCCGCAAAACATTCAGTACTTC. This encodes CASSSGPQNIQYF. Supplemented by reference TRBV5-6 and TRBJ2-4, the full variable domain reads DAGVTQSPTHLIKTRGQQVTLRCSPKSGHDTVSWYQQALGQGPQFIFQYYEEEERQRGNFPDRFSGHQFPNYSSELNVNALLLGDSALYLCASSSGPQNIQYFGAGTRLSVL.

The chain combines TRBV6-5 with TRBJ2-2, with D tentatively TRBD2 (5 bases). V was pared by 7 bases and J by 6 bases, with 12 bases between. Germline CDR1 and CDR2: MNHEY and SVGAGI. The CDR3 sequence is 13 residues long. CDR3 region: CASNQDGAGELFF. In DNA, the CDR3 is TGTGCCAGCAACCAAGACGGGGCCGGGGAGCTGTTTTTT.

This rearrangement joins TRBV4-3 to TRBJ2-1; possibly TRBD2 for D (5 bases). The CDR3 has 15 amino acids. Germline V CDR1 and CDR2: LGHNA, YSLEER. The ends were cut back, 0 bases at V and 4 bases at J, with 10 bases in the middle. The CDR3 coding sequence is TGCGCCAGCAGCCAAGATTCGGACTGGTACAATGAGCAGTTCTTC. It codes for CASSQDSDWYNEQFF.

The rearrangement links TRBV6-2 or TRBV6-3 to TRBJ2-6, with 7 positions matching TRBD1. Germline V gene data show CDR1 as MNHEY and CDR2 as SVGEGT. CDR3 size: 18 residues. The trim removed 4 bases at V and 2 bases at J, leaving 11 bases unmatched. CDR3: CASSSPRMRGPGANVLTF. The CDR3 nucleotides read TGTGCCAGCAGTTCCCCTCGGATGAGGGGGCCTGGGGCCAACGTCCTGACTTTC.

This chain joins TRBV6-5 and TRBJ1-1; D possibly corresponds to TRBD1 (6 bases). CDR3 size: 16 residues. Trimming took off 4 bases at V and 0 bases at J, with 15 bases between the two ends. Per the germline V gene, CDR1 is MNHEY and CDR2 is SVGAGI. CDR3 in DNA: TGTGCCAGCAGTTCGAATCCAGGGGAAGTGAACACTGAAGCTTTCTTT. Translating gives CASSSNPGEVNTEAFF.

The rearrangement uses TRBV12-3 or TRBV12-4 and TRBJ1-1; unclear D gene. The V end was cut by 2 bases, the J end by 3 bases, with 4 bases between. This CDR3 region has 12 residues. The CDR3 DNA sequence: TGTGCCAGCAGTTTAAGAGACACTGAAGCTTTCTTT. Its translation is CASSLRDTEAFF.

The chain employs TRBV3-1 (or the pseudogene TRBV3-2) and TRBJ2-5; D uncertain. Germline V gene sequence: CDR1 LGHDT, CDR2 YNNKEL (reference sequence). The V gene lost 2 bases and the J gene lost 0 bases, with 10 bases spanning the gap. The CDR3 length is 15 residues. CDR3 region: CASSQTRGHQETQYF. CDR3 nucleotides: TGTGCCAGCAGCCAAACGCGCGGCCACCAAGAGACCCAGTACTTC.

The V gene is TRBV28, the J gene TRBJ1-2; 7 bases are shared with TRBD1. The V gene's germline CDR1 is MDHEN and CDR2 SYDVKM. This CDR3 contains 14 residues. The V gene end was trimmed by 7 bases and the J gene end by 3 bases; junction bases not matched to a gene: 8. This chain's CDR3 is CASTEGGTDYGYTF. CDR3 DNA sequence: TGTGCCAGCACGGAAGGTGGGACAGACTATGGCTACACCTTC.

The chain combines TRBV9 with TRBJ2-3; no clear D gene. The CDR3 totals 12 residues. Trimming shortened V by 3 bases and J by 1 base, and 3 bases separated the two germline ends. Germline V gene lookup returns CDR1 SGDLS and CDR2 YYNGEE. CDR3 coding DNA: TGTGCCAGCAGCGCGGGCACAGATACGCAGTATTTT. This translates into CASSAGTDTQYF.

This chain joins TRBV3-1 (or the pseudogene TRBV3-2) and TRBJ1-2, with 8 bases fitting TRBD1. CDR1 and CDR2 from the germline V gene are LGHDT and YNNKEL (reference sequence). The CDR3 sequence is 12 residues long. V shed 7 bases and J 6 bases; nucleotides not matched to a gene: 4. CDR3 sequence (DNA): TGTGCCAGCATCCAGGGGGCGGATGGCTACACCTTC. It encodes CASIQGADGYTF.

The chain carries TRBV5-6 and TRBJ1-2; tentative D call: TRBD1 (5 bases). Trimming removed 0 bases at V and 12 bases at J, with 12 bases between. The CDR3 extends over 12 amino acids. Germline CDR1 reads SGHDT; CDR2 reads YYEEEE. The CDR3 region has the DNA TGTGCCAGCAGCTTGGCCGGGGGGTGGAACACCTTC. Translating it yields CASSLAGGWNTF.

The V and J genes are TRBV19 and TRBJ1-1; 8 bases map to TRBD1. The CDR3 covers 14 residues. CDR1 is LNHDA and CDR2 is SQIVND in the germline V gene (reference sequence). V lost 7 bases and J lost 0; bases outside the gene matches: 4. CDR3 sequence (DNA): TGTGCCAGTACCCGGACAGGGATGAACACTGAAGCTTTCTTT. Its translation: CASTRTGMNTEAFF.